The text below deals with one T cell receptor beta chain. The antigen remains undetermined. V was clipped by 4 bases and J by 5 bases, with 9 bases between them. This CDR3 spans 14 amino acids. Germline CDR1 is LGHDT and CDR2 is YNNKEL (reference sequence). The sample belongs to a study of blood T cells in healthy people across ages. Study-wide results and caveats: Among T cells, TCR beta diversity per million cells dropped roughly linearly as age rose.

A second PCR, run for roughly 7 to 11 cycles, used a sample-barcoded 5' primer plus a J-beta primer mix. Any given sample supplied a minimum of 2.5 million CDR3-containing paired-end reads. TCRdb reanalysed the 5' RACE reads using MiXCR and keeps one entry per CDR3 protein. The sample yields under 2 million distinct CDR3 sequences, roughly 32% seen once. The rearrangement uses TRBV3-1 and TRBJ1-6; tentatively, D is TRBD1 (5 bases). The receptor was isolated from a woman aged 25-40 years in good health. Sequenced input: blood. CDR3 region: CASSPGLNNSPLHF. The CDR3 bases are TGTGCCAGCAGCCCGGGACTGAATAATTCACCCCTCCACTTT.